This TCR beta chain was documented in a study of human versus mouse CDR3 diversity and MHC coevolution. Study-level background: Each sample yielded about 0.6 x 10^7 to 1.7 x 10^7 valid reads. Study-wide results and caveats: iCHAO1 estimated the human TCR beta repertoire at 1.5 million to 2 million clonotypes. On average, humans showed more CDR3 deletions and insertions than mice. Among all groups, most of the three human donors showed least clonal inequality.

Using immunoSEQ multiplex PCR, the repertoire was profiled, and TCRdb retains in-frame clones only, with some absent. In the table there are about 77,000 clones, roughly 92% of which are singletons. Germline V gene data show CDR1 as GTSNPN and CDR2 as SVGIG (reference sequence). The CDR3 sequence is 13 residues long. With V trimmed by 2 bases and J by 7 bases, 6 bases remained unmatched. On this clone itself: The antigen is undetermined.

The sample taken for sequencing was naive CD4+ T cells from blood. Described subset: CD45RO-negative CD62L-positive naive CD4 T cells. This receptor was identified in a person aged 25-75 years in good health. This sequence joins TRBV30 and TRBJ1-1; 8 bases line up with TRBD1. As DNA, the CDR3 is TGTGCCTGGAGTTGGCAGGGGGCTCGTGAAGCTTTCTTT. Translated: CAWSWQGAREAFF.